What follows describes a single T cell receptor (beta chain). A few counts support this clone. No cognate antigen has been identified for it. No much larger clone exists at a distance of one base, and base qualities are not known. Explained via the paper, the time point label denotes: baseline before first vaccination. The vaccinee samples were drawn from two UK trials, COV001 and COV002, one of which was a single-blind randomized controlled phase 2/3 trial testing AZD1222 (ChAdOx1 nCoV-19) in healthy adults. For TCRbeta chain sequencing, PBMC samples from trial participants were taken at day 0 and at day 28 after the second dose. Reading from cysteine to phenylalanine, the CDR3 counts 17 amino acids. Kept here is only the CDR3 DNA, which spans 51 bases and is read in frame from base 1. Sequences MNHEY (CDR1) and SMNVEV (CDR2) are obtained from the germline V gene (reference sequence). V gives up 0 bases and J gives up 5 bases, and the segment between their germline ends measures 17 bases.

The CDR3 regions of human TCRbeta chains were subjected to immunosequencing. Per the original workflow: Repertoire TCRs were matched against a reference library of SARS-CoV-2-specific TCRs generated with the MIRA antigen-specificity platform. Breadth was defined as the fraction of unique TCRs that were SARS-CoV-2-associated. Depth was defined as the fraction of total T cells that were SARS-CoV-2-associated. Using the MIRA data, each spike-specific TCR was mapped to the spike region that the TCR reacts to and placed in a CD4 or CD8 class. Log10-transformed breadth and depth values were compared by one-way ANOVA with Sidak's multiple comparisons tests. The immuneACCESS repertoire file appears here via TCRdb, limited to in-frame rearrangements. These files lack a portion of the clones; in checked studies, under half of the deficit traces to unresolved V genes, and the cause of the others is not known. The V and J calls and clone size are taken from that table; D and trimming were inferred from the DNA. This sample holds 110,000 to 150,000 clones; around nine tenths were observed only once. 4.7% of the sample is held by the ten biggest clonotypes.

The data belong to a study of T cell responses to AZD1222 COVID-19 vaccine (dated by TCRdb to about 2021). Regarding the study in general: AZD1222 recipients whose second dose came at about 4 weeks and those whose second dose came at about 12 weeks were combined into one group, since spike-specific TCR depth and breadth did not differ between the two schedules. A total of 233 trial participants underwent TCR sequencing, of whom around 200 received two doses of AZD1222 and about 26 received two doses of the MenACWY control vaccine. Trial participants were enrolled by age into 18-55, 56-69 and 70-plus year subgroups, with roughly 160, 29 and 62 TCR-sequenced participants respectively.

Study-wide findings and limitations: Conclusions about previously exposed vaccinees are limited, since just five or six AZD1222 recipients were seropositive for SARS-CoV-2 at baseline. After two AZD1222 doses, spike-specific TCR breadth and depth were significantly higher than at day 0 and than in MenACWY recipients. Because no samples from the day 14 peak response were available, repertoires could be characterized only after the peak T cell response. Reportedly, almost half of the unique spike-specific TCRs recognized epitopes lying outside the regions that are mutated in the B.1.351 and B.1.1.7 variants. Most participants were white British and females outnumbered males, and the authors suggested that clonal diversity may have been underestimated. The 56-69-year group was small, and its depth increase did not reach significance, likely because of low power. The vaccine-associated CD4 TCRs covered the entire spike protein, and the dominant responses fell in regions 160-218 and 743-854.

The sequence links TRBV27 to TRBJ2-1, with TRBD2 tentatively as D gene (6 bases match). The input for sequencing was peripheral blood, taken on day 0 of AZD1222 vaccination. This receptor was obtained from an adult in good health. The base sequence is TGTGCCAGCAGTTTATCTAGCGGAGGAAACCTAGACAATGAGCAGTTCTTC. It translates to CASSLSSGGNLDNEQFF.